This entry concerns a single T cell receptor beta chain. Its cognate antigen is unknown. This CDR3 is 18 amino acids long. The V gene end was trimmed by 6 bases and the J gene end by 0 bases; junction bases not matched to a gene: 13. Germline V lookup: CDR1 LGHDT, CDR2 YNNKEL (reference sequence). Using its own MiXCR run on the PCR reads, TCRdb lists one record per CDR3 protein. The table records hundreds of thousands of distinct CDR3 sequences, just under 20% of them present only once. The sample belongs to a study of molecular identifiers for immune sequencing clone quantification. Findings of the study overall: Whereas clones above 20 RNA copies held under 1% of naive-cell molecules, they held over 98% of effector molecules.

The source is a human donor in good health. Some libraries in this study had Jurkat cell RNA spiked in. Sequencing input: naive CD8+ T cells from blood, with Jurkat cell RNA spiked in. Specified subset: FACS-sorted CD8+CD4-CCR7+CD45RA+ naive T cells. The J gene is TRBJ2-2, the V gene TRBV3-1; 7 nucleotides align to TRBD2. The CDR3 here is CASRQFYGGTTNTGELFF. In DNA form, the CDR3 reads TGTGCCAGCAGGCAATTTTACGGCGGGACTACGAACACCGGGGAGCTGTTTTTT. Complete variable domain (other parts from reference TRBV3-1 and TRBJ2-2): DTAVSQTPKYLVTQMGNDKSIKCEQNLGHDTMYWYKQDSKKFLKIMFSYNNKELIINETVPNRFSPKSPDKAHLNLHINSLELGDSAVYFCASRQFYGGTTNTGELFFGEGSRLTVL.